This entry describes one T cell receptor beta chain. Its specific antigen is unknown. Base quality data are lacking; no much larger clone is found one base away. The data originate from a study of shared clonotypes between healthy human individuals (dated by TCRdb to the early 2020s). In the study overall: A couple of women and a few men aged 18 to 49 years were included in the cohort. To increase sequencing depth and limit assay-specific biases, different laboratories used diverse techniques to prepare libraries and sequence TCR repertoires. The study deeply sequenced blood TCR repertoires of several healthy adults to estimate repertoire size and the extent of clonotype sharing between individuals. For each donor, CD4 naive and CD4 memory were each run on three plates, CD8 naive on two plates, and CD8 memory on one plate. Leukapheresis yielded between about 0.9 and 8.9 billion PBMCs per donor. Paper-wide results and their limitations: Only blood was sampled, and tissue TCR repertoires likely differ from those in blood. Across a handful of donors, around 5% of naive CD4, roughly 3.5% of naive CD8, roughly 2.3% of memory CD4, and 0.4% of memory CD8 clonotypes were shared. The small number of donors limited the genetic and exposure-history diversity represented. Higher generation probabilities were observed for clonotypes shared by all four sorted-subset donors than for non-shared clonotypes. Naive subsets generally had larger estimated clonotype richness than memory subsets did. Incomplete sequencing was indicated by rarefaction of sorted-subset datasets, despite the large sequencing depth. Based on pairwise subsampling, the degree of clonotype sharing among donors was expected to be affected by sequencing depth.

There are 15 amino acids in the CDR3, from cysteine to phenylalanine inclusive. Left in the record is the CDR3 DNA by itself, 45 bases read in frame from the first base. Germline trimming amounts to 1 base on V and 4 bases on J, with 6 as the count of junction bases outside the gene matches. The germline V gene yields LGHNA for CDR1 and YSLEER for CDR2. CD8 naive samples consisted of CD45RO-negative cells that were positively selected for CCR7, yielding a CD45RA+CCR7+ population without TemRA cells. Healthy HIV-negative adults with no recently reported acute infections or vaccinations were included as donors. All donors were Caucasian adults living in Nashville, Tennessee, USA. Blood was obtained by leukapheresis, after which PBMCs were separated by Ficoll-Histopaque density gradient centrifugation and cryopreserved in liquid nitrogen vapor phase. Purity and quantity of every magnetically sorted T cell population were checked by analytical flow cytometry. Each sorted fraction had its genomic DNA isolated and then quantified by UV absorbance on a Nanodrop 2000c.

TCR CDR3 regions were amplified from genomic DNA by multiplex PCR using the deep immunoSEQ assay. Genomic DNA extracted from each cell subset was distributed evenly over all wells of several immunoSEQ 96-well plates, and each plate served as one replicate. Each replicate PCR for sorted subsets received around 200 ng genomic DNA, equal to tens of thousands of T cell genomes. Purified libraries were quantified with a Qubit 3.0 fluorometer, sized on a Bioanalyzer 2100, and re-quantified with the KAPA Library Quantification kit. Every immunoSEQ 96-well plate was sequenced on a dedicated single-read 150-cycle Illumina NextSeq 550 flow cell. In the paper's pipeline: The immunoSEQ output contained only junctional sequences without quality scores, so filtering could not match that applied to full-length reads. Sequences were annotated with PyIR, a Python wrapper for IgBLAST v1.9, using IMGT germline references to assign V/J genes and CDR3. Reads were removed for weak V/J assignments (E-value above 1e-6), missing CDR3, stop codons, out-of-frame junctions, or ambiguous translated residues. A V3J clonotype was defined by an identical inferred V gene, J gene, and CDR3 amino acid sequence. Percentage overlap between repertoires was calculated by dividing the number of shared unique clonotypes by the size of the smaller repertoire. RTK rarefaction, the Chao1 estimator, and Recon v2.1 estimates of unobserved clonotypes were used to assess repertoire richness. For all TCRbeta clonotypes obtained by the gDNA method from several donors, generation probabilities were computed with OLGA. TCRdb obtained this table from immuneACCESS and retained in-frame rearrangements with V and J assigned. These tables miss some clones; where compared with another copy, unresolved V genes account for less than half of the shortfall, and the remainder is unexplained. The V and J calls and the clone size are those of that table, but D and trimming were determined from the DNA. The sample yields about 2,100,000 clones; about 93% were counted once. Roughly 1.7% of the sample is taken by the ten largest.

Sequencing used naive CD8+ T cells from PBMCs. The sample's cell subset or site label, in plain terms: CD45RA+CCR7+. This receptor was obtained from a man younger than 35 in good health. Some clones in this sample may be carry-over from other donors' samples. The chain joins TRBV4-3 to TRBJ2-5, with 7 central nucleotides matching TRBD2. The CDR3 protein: CASSQVVGEGETQYF. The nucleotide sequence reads TGCGCCAGCAGCCAAGTTGTAGGGGAGGGAGAGACCCAGTACTTC.